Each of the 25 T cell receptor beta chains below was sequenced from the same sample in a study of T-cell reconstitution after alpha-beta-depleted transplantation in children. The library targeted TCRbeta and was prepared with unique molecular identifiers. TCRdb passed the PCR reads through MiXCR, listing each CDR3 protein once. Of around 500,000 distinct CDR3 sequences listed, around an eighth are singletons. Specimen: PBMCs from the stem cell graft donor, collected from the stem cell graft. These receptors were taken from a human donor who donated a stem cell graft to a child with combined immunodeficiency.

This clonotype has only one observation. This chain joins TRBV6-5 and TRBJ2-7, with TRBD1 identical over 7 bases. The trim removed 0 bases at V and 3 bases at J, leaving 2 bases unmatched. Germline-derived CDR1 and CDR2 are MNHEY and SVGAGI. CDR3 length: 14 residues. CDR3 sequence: CASSYSTGNYEQYF. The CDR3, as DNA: TGTGCCAGCAGTTACTCGACAGGGAACTACGAGCAGTACTTC.

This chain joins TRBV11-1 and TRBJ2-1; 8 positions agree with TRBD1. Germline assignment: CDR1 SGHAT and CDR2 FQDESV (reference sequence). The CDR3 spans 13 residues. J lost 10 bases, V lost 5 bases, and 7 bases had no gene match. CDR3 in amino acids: CASSRPGTGEQFF. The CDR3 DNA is TGTGCCAGCAGCCGTCCCGGGACAGGAGAGCAGTTCTTC.

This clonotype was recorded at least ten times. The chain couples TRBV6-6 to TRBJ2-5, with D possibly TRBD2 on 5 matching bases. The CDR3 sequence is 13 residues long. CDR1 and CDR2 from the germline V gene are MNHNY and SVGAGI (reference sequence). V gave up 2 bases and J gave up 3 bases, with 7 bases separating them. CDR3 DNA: TGTGCCAGCAGTTACGGAGGCGAAGAGACCCAGTACTTC. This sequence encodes CASSYGGEETQYF.

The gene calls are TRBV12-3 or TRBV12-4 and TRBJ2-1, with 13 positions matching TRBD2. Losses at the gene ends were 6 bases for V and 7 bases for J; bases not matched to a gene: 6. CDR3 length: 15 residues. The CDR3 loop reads CASSHGLAGVNEQFF. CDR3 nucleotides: TGTGCCAGCAGCCATGGACTAGCGGGAGTTAATGAGCAGTTCTTC.

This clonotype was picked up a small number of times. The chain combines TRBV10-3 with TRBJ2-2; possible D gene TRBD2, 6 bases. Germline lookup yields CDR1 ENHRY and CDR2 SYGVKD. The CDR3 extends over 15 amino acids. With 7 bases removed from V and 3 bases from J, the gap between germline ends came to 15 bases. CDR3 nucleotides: TGTGCCATCACCCATACGGGAGACCACACCGGGGAGCTGTTTTTT. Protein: CAITHTGDHTGELFF.

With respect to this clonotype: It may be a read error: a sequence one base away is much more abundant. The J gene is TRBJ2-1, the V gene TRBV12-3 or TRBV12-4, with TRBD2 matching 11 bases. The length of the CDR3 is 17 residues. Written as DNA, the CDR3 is TGTGCCAGCAGTTTAGCTACTAGCGGGAGCCCCTACGATGAGCAGTTCTTC. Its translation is CASSLATSGSPYDEQFF.

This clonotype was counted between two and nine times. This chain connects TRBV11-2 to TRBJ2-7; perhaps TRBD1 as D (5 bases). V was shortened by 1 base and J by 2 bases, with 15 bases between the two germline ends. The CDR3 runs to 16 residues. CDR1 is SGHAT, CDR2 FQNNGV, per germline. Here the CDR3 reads CASSLGSAGNPYEQYF. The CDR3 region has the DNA TGTGCCAGCAGCTTAGGTTCGGCAGGGAACCCCTACGAGCAGTACTTC.

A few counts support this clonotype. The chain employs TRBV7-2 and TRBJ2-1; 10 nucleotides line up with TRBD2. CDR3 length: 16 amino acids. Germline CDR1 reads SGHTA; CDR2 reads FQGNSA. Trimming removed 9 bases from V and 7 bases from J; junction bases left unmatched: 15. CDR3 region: CASTSGITYSTNEQFF. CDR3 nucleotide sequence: TGTGCCAGTACTAGCGGGATTACGTACAGTACTAATGAGCAGTTCTTC.

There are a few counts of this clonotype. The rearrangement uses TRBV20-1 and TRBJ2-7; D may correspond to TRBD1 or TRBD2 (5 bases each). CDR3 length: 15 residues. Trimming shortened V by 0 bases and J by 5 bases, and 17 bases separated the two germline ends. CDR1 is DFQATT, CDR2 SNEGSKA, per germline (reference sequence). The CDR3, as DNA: TGCAGTGCTAGAGAGGGGGTCCAGGGCATCGACGAGCAGTACTTC. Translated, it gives CSAREGVQGIDEQYF.

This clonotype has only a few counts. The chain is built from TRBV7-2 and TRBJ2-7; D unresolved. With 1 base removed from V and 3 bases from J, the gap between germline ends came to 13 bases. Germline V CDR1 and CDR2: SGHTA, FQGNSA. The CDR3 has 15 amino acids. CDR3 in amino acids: CASSLDDTGYYEQYF. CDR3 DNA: TGTGCCAGCAGCTTAGATGACACCGGATACTACGAGCAGTACTTC.

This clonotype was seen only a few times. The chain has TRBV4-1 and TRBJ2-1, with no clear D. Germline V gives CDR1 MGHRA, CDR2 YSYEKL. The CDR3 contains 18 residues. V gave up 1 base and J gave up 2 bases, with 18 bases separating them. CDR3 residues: CASSQVRRLTRAYNEQFF. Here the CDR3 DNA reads TGCGCCAGCAGCCAAGTACGGCGTCTAACACGAGCCTACAATGAGCAGTTCTTC.

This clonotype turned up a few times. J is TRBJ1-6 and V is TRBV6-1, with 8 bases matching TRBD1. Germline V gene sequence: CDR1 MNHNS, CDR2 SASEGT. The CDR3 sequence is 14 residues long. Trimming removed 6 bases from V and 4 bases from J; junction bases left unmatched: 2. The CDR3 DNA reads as TGTGCCAGCAGGACAGGGGATTATAATTCACCCCTCCACTTT. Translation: CASRTGDYNSPLHF.

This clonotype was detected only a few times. The CDR3 DNA follows: TGTGCCAGCAGTTTACTAGGGGGGAAGCCCCAGCATTTT. Translation gives CASSLLGGKPQHF. The chain links TRBV27 to TRBJ1-5, with D perhaps TRBD1 (6 bases). Germline V lookup: CDR1 MNHEY, CDR2 SMNVEV (reference sequence). Trimming stripped 2 bases from V and 8 bases from J, with 10 bases between. The CDR3 totals 13 residues.

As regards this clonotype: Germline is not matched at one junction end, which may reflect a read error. Written as DNA, the CDR3 is TGTGCCGGCAGCCTTGACAGAAACTATGGCTACACCTTC. It specifies CAGSLDRNYGYTF. The V gene is TRBV7-9, the J gene TRBJ1-2; D may be TRBD1 (5 bases). The V gene's germline CDR1 is SEHNR and CDR2 FQNEAQ (reference sequence). The CDR3 totals 13 residues.

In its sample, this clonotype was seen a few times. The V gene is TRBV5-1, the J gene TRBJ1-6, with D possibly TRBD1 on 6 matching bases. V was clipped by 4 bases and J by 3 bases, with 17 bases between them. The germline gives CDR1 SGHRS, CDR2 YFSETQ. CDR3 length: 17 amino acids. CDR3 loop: CASSPGQFALYNSPLHF. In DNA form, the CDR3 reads TGCGCCAGCAGCCCCGGACAGTTTGCTCTCTATAATTCACCCCTCCACTTT.

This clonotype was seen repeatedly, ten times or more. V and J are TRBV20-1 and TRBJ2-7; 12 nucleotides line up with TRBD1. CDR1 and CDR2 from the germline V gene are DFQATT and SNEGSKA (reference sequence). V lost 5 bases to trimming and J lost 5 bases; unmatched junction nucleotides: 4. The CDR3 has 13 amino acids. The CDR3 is CSAPGTGGHEQYF. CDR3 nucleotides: TGCAGTGCTCCCGGGACAGGGGGCCACGAGCAGTACTTC.

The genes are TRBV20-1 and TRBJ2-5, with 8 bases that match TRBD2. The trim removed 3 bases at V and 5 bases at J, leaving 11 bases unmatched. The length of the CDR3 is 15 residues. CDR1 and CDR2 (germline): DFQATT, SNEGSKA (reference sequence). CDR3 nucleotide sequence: TGCAGTGCTAGTCCCGGGACTAGGAGATGGGAGACCCAGTACTTC. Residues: CSASPGTRRWETQYF.

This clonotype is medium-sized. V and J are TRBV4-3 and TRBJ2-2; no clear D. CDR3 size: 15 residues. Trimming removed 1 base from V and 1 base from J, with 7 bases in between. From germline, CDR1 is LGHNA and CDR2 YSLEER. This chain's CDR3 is CASSQAAENTGELFF. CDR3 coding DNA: TGCGCCAGCAGCCAAGCTGCGGAGAACACCGGGGAGCTGTTTTTT.

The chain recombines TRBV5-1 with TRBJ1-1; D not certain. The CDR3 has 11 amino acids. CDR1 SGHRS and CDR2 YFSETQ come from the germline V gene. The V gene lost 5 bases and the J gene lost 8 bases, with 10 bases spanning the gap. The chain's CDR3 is CASRSQTEAFF. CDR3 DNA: TGCGCCAGCAGAAGCCAGACGGAAGCTTTCTTT.

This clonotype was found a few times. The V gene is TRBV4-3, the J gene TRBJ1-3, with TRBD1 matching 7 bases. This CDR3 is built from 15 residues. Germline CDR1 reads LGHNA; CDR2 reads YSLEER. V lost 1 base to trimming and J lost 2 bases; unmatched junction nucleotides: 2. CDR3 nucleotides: TGCGCCAGCAGCCAAGTGACAGGGCCTGGAAACACCATATATTTT. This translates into CASSQVTGPGNTIYF.

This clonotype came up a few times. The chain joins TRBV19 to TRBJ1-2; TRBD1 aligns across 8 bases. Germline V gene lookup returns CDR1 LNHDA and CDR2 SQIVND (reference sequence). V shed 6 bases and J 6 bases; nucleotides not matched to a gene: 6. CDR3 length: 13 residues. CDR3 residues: CASSKDRDDGYTF. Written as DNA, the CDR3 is TGTGCCAGTAGCAAGGACAGGGACGATGGCTACACCTTC.

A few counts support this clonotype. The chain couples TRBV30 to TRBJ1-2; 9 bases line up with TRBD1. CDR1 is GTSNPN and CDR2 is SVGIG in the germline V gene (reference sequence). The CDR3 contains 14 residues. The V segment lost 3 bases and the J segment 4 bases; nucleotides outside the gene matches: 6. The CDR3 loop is CAWSGTGNLYGYTF. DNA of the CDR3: TGTGCCTGGAGCGGGACAGGGAACCTCTATGGCTACACCTTC.

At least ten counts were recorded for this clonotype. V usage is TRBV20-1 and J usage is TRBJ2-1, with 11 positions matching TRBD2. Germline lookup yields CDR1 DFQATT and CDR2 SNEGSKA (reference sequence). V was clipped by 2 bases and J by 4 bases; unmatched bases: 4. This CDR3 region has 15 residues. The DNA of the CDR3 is TGCAGTGCTAGACAGGGACTAGCGGTATACAATGAGCAGTTCTTC. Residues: CSARQGLAVYNEQFF.

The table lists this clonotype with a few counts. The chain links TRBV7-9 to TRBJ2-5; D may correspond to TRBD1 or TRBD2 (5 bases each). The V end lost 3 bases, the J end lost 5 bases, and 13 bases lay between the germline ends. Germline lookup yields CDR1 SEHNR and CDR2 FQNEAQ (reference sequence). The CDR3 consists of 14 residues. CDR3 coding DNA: TGTGCCAGCAGCTTCGACCAGGGACGCGAGACCCAGTACTTC. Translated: CASSFDQGRETQYF.

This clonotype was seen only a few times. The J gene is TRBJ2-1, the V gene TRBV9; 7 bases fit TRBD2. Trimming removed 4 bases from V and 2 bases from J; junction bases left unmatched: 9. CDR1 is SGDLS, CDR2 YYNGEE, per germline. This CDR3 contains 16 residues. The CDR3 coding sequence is TGTGCCAGCAGCCCCCAGTACAGCGGGACCTACAATGAGCAGTTCTTC. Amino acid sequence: CASSPQYSGTYNEQFF.